This T cell receptor (beta chain) was captured in a study of OX40 agonist ivuxolimab in advanced cancers. Study summary: Hepatocellular carcinoma, melanoma, renal cell or head and neck cancer was diagnosed in the dose-escalation patients. A history of anti-PD-1, anti-PD-L1 or anti-CTLA-4 therapy was acceptable, and over 35% had some. Findings and limits, study-wide: More expanded clones were seen, on average, in CD8+ T cells than in CD4+.

Assay used: immunoSEQ multiplex PCR; TCRdb lists only in-frame clones, some missing. The data contain about 48,000 clones, less than 85% of them seen just once; the ten biggest clones take up 0.95% to 1.3%. Worth noting for this clone: Its specificity is unknown.

Germline V CDR1 and CDR2: SGDLS, YYNGEE. V gave up 4 bases and J gave up 3 bases; unmatched junction bases: 11. The CDR3 sequence is 16 residues long. This TCR derives from an adult with an advanced solid tumor such as melanoma, head and neck, liver or kidney cancer. The starting material was CD4+ or CD8+ T cells sorted from blood, obtained in a trial of the OX40 agonist ivuxolimab. V and J are TRBV9 and TRBJ2-7, with 9 bases aligning to TRBD1. The CDR3 reads CASSPTPGQGVYEQYF. DNA for the CDR3: TGTGCCAGCAGCCCGACCCCGGGACAGGGCGTCTACGAGCAGTACTTC.